The sequence of this T cell receptor beta chain was determined in a study of T cells in localized non-small cell lung cancer. Study-wide results and limits: Of the tissues analyzed, uninvolved adjacent lung showed maximal T cell clonality, greater than tumor.

Clones were read by immunoSEQ multiplex PCR, and TCRdb kept only the in-frame ones, dropping some. The sample records some 130,000 clones, 89% being singletons. J was trimmed by 5 bases and V by 8 bases; bases with no gene match: 9. The CDR3 runs 13 residues. The V gene's germline CDR1 is MDHEN and CDR2 SYDVKM. On this clone itself: Antigen specificity is unknown.

This specimen consisted of peripheral blood, obtained before any cancer treatment. This sequence originates from an older female donor with stage I lung adenocarcinoma. The genes are TRBV28 and TRBJ2-7, with TRBD1 matching 7 bases. CDR3 nucleotide sequence: TGTGCCAGCGTTCCCTTCCAGGGGGACGAGCAGTACTTC. Translation: CASVPFQGDEQYF.